These T cell receptor beta chains were read from a single sample in a study of T cell repertoires in cytomegalovirus infection. TCRdb ran MiXCR on the reads and lists one entry per CDR3 protein. Among 200,000 to 300,000 distinct CDR3 sequences listed, roughly 9.1% were seen once. Sequencing input: PBMCs. These receptor sequences come from a human donor in good health (CMV status not recorded). Some clones in this sample may be carry-over from other donors' samples. CDR3s include the opening cysteine and the closing phenylalanine or tryptophan. Each record gives: V gene, D gene, clone size, J gene, CDR3 protein, CDR3 DNA. The D gene is left open where the match is weak. Only part of the rows carry a size: once, few, many, or a class if the clone is expanded.

TRBV28,.,many,TRBJ1-2,CASSPGTSGPGYTF,TGTGCCAGCAGCCCCGGGACTTCCGGACCCGGCTACACCTTC
TRBV11-2,.,many,TRBJ2-7,CASSLHRRQYF,TGTGCCAGCAGCCTCCACAGGAGACAGTACTTC
TRBV28,.,.,TRBJ1-6,CASSLFAGGNSPLHF,TGTGCCAGCAGCCTCTTCGCGGGGGGTAATTCACCCCTCCACTTT
TRBV7-2,TRBD1,.,TRBJ1-1,CASSLTGQGEGAFF,TGTGCCAGCAGCTTAACAGGACAGGGGGAAGGAGCTTTCTTT
TRBV29-1,TRBD2,.,TRBJ2-3,CSVLGGGKSTDTQYF,TGCAGCGTGTTAGGCGGGGGGAAATCCACAGATACGCAGTATTTT
TRBV7-2,.,many,TRBJ1-2,CASSNLGGALASTF,TGTGCCAGCAGCAATCTGGGAGGGGCTCTGGCTAGCACCTTC
TRBV14,.,many,TRBJ1-1,CASSPQLGGGRTEAFF,TGTGCCAGCAGCCCCCAACTGGGCGGGGGGCGCACTGAAGCTTTCTTT
TRBV7-2,TRBD2,many,TRBJ2-5,CASSRSRRGGQETQYF,TGTGCCAGCAGCCGTTCCCGGCGGGGGGGCCAAGAGACCCAGTACTTC
TRBV7-2,.,many,TRBJ2-3,CASSLVGGYRTDTQYF,TGTGCCAGCAGCTTAGTAGGAGGGTATCGTACAGATACGCAGTATTTT
TRBV7-9,.,many,TRBJ1-1,CASSSFLGLTEAFF,TGTGCCAGCAGCTCTTTTTTGGGGCTCACTGAAGCTTTCTTT
TRBV19,.,many,TRBJ1-1,CASSIVRGSMNTEAFF,TGTGCCAGTAGTATAGTAAGGGGGTCAATGAACACTGAAGCTTTCTTT
TRBV6-4,TRBD2,.,TRBJ2-2,CASSRTSGANTGELFF,TGTGCCAGCAGTCGCACTAGCGGCGCGAACACCGGGGAGCTGTTTTTT
TRBV6-2/TRBV6-3,.,.,TRBJ2-7,CASSYVGSEQYF,TGTGCCAGCAGTTACGTGGGGTCCGAGCAGTACTTC
TRBV28,.,few,TRBJ2-5,CASSPRRGGGFRETQYF,TGTGCCAGCAGTCCCCGCAGGGGCGGGGGTTTTAGAGAGACCCAGTACTTC
TRBV19,.,many,TRBJ2-7,CASSRSWGAGEQYF,TGTGCCAGTAGTCGCTCGTGGGGCGCGGGGGAGCAGTACTTC
TRBV5-5,TRBD2,many,TRBJ2-2,CASDSGVNTGELFF,TGTGCCAGCGATAGCGGGGTGAACACCGGGGAGCTGTTTTTT
TRBV11-2,TRBD1,.,TRBJ1-6,CASSRNSGQGNSPLHF,TGTGCCAGCAGCCGCAACTCGGGACAGGGGAATTCACCCCTCCACTTT
TRBV7-2,.,.,TRBJ2-1,CASSLVSGSSYNEQFF,TGTGCCAGCAGCTTAGTTAGCGGTAGCTCCTACAATGAGCAGTTCTTC
TRBV7-2,.,many,TRBJ1-5,CASSLSQAGQPQHF,TGTGCCAGCAGCTTATCACAGGCTGGGCAGCCCCAGCATTTT
TRBV5-1,.,few,TRBJ2-5,CASSFGAETQYF,TGCGCCAGCAGCTTTGGGGCAGAGACCCAGTACTTC
TRBV7-6,.,.,TRBJ1-5,CASSPGTDSNQPQHF,TGTGCCAGCAGCCCAGGGACGGATAGCAATCAGCCCCAGCATTTT
TRBV7-2,TRBD1,many,TRBJ1-5,CASSSFRGYNQPQHF,TGTGCCAGCAGCTCTTTCAGGGGGTACAATCAGCCCCAGCATTTT
TRBV11-2,TRBD2,many,TRBJ2-7,CASSLLGGRANRQYF,TGTGCCAGCAGCTTACTTGGCGGGAGGGCGAATAGGCAGTACTTC
TRBV7-2,TRBD2,few,TRBJ2-7,CASSYPRGGGGEQYF,TGTGCCAGCAGCTACCCGCGGGGCGGGGGGGGCGAGCAGTACTTC
TRBV7-2,TRBD2,many,TRBJ2-7,CASSSGLAGPYEQYF,TGTGCCAGCAGTTCTGGACTAGCGGGACCCTACGAGCAGTACTTC
TRBV7-2,.,many,TRBJ1-1,CASSQQDMNTEAFF,TGTGCCAGCAGCCAACAGGATATGAACACTGAAGCTTTCTTT
TRBV7-2,.,many,TRBJ2-2,CASSRMANTGELFF,TGTGCCAGCAGCCGGATGGCGAACACCGGGGAGCTGTTTTTT
TRBV7-2,TRBD2,many,TRBJ2-3,CASSFTAGGRDTQYF,TGTGCCAGCAGCTTTACAGCGGGAGGGCGAGATACGCAGTATTTT
TRBV28,.,many,TRBJ1-5,CASSPGGRLSNQPQHF,TGTGCCAGCAGTCCCGGGGGGCGCCTGAGCAATCAGCCCCAGCATTTT
TRBV7-2,TRBD1,many,TRBJ1-4,CASSIRDRGKLFF,TGTGCCAGCAGCATCCGGGACAGGGGTAAACTGTTTTTT
TRBV12-3/TRBV12-4,.,few,TRBJ1-1,CASSFQGRNTEAFF,TGTGCCAGCAGTTTTCAGGGCCGGAACACTGAAGCTTTCTTT
TRBV7-2,.,many,TRBJ1-4,CASSLGWGPGSEKLFF,TGTGCCAGCAGCTTAGGTTGGGGACCGGGTAGTGAAAAACTGTTTTTT
TRBV7-6,.,few,TRBJ2-5,CASSLAGLSGGKTQYF,TGTGCCAGCAGCTTAGCGGGACTATCAGGGGGGAAGACCCAGTACTTC
TRBV7-2,.,many,TRBJ2-1,CASSLTRNEQFF,TGTGCCAGCAGCTTGACCCGGAATGAGCAGTTCTTC
TRBV7-8,.,many,TRBJ2-2,CASSSDKNTGELFF,TGTGCCAGCAGCTCAGACAAGAACACCGGGGAGCTGTTTTTT
TRBV5-4,.,few,TRBJ1-3,CASSFSGGRPNSGNTIYF,TGTGCCAGCAGCTTTTCCGGAGGACGTCCAAACTCTGGAAACACCATATATTTT
TRBV29-1,TRBD2,few,TRBJ2-7,CSVEGLAGLGQYF,TGCAGCGTTGAAGGGCTAGCGGGGTTAGGGCAGTACTTC
TRBV7-2,.,many,TRBJ1-1,CASSLVRGNTEAFF,TGTGCCAGCAGCTTAGTCAGGGGGAACACTGAAGCTTTCTTT
TRBV7-2,TRBD2,.,TRBJ2-4,CASSLTTSGGVMYF,TGTGCCAGCAGCCTTACGACTAGCGGGGGTGTGATGTACTTC
TRBV18,.,.,TRBJ2-3,CASSPNRGGADTQYF,TGTGCCAGCTCACCCAACAGGGGGGGTGCAGATACGCAGTATTTT
TRBV2,TRBD1,few,TRBJ2-1,CASRSGTGGHNEQFF,TGTGCCAGCAGATCCGGGACAGGGGGCCACAATGAGCAGTTCTTC
TRBV28,TRBD1,many,TRBJ1-6,CASRPGTALNSPLHF,TGTGCCAGCAGACCCGGGACAGCACTGAATTCACCCCTCCACTTT
TRBV11-2,.,.,TRBJ1-1,CASSRVLLGVTEAFF,TGTGCCAGCAGCCGAGTTCTCCTCGGGGTAACTGAAGCTTTCTTT
TRBV2,.,many,TRBJ1-6,CASNGQPNSPLHF,TGTGCCAGCAATGGACAGCCTAATTCACCCCTCCACTTT
TRBV28,.,few,TRBJ1-2,CASRPGTVYGYTF,TGTGCCAGCAGACCCGGGACGGTGTATGGCTACACCTTC
TRBV11-2,.,many,TRBJ1-6,CASSPRGTDNSPLHF,TGTGCCAGCAGCCCCCGGGGCACGGATAATTCACCCCTCCACTTT
TRBV28,.,few,TRBJ2-1,CASSGGSNEQFF,TGTGCCAGCAGTGGGGGAAGCAATGAGCAGTTCTTC
TRBV9,TRBD1,once,TRBJ1-1,CASSVGDRVKNTEAFF,TGTGCCAGCAGCGTAGGGGACAGGGTTAAGAACACTGAAGCTTTCTTT
TRBV19,TRBD1,many,TRBJ1-5,CASSIRQGVRGGNQPQHF,TGTGCCAGTAGTATAAGACAGGGAGTGAGGGGTGGCAATCAGCCCCAGCATTTT
TRBV6-2/TRBV6-3,TRBD2,few,TRBJ2-3,CASSRRTSGSWDTQYF,TGTGCCAGCAGTCGACGGACTAGCGGGAGCTGGGATACGCAGTATTTT
TRBV2,.,many,TRBJ2-3,CASRRAATTDTQYF,TGTGCCAGCAGGCGGGCAGCCACCACAGATACGCAGTATTTT
TRBV7-2,TRBD1,many,TRBJ1-5,CASSFSGTGGGQPQHF,TGTGCCAGCAGTTTTTCGGGGACAGGGGGCGGTCAGCCCCAGCATTTT
TRBV25-1,.,many,TRBJ2-7,CASSDPTTGSYEQYF,TGTGCCAGCAGTGACCCTACGACAGGATCCTACGAGCAGTACTTC
TRBV2,.,few,TRBJ1-2,CASTHGGAPNYGYTF,TGTGCCAGCACCCATGGGGGGGCCCCTAACTATGGCTACACCTTC
TRBV13,.,.,TRBJ2-1,CASTNPIGQGGGNEQFF,TGTGCCAGCACCAACCCGATTGGGCAGGGGGGAGGAAATGAGCAGTTCTTC
TRBV12-3/TRBV12-4,TRBD1,few,TRBJ2-7,CASSTDRGDEQYF,TGTGCCAGCAGCACGGACAGGGGCGACGAGCAGTACTTC
TRBV7-2,.,.,TRBJ1-1,CASSFFIPNTEAFF,TGTGCCAGCAGCTTCTTCATCCCCAACACTGAAGCTTTCTTT
TRBV7-6,TRBD1,many,TRBJ1-6,CASSLGQRNSPLHF,TGTGCCAGCAGCTTGGGACAGAGAAATTCACCCCTCCACTTT